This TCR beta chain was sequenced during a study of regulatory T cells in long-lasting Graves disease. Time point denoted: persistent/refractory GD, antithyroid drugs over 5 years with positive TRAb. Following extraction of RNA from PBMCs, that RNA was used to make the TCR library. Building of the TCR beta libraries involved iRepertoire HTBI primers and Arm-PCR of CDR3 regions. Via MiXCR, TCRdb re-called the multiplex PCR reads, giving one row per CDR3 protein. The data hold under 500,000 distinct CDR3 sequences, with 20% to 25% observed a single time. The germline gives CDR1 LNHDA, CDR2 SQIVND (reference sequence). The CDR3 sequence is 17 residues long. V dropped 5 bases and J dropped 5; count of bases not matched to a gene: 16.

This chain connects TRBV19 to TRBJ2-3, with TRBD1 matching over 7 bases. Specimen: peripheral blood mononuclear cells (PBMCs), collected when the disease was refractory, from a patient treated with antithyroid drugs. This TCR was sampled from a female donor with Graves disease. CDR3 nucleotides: TGTGCCAGTAGTGCACAACATACAGGGGCGTACGGAGATACGCAGTATTTT. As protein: CASSAQHTGAYGDTQYF.